This entry lists 27 T cell receptor beta chains sequenced from one sample in a study of shared clonotypes between healthy human individuals. Sequenced by immunoSEQ multiplex PCR; TCRdb stores in-frame clones only, minus some. The sample has roughly 640,000 clones; less than 98% are singletons. Sequencing was performed on naive CD4+ T cells sorted from blood. Specified subset: CD45RA+ positively selected. The source of these receptors is a woman aged 30 to 39 in good health.

This chain connects TRBV6-6 to TRBJ2-7, with TRBD2 identical over 10 bases. Trimming cost V 5 bases and J 4 bases; bases outside gene matches: 8. Germline V CDR1 and CDR2: MNHNY, SVGAGI (reference sequence). The CDR3 extends over 15 amino acids. The CDR3 loop reads CASSTPSGGEYEQYF. Written as DNA, the CDR3 is TGTGCCAGCAGTACCCCTAGCGGGGGCGAATACGAGCAGTACTTC.

CDR3 residues: CASSFRQGGEQFF. CDR3 DNA sequence: TGTGCCAGCAGCTTCCGACAGGGCGGTGAGCAGTTCTTC. This rearrangement joins TRBV7-2 to TRBJ2-1, with 7 positions matching TRBD1. V was clipped by 3 bases and J by 9 bases; unmatched bases: 5. This CDR3 is 13 amino acids long. Germline assignment: CDR1 SGHTA and CDR2 FQGNSA.

This clone was picked up one time. The gene calls are TRBV28 and TRBJ2-5, with 10 bases matching TRBD2. V shed 5 bases, J shed 9 bases, and the junction held 9 bases outside the gene matches. The CDR3 is made up of 14 amino acids. The germline CDR1 and CDR2 sequences are MDHEN and SYDVKM. Here the CDR3 DNA reads TGTGCCAGCAGTCCTCTAGCGGGAGACAGGGCCCAGTACTTC. Amino acids: CASSPLAGDRAQYF.

This chain joins TRBV5-1 and TRBJ2-2; TRBD2 is a possible D gene (6 bases). The V gene lost 4 bases and the J gene lost 6 bases, with 19 bases spanning the gap. The germline V gene encodes CDR1 SGHRS and CDR2 YFSETQ. The CDR3 spans 16 residues. This chain's CDR3 is CASSLSGTEDAGELFF. The DNA of the CDR3 is TGCGCCAGCAGCCTATCCGGGACTGAGGACGCCGGGGAGCTGTTTTTT.

In this sample, this clone turned up once. The V and J genes are TRBV6-5 and TRBJ2-1; D is perhaps TRBD2 (6 bases). Germline V CDR1 and CDR2: MNHEY, SVGAGI. V was trimmed by 0 bases and J by 6 bases, leaving 15 bases between them. This CDR3 is built from 16 residues. CDR3 in amino acids: CASSYSRRDQFNEQFF. As DNA, the CDR3 is TGTGCCAGCAGTTACTCGAGGAGGGATCAATTCAATGAGCAGTTCTTC.

The chain recombines TRBV5-5 with TRBJ1-4; 8 bases map to TRBD1. The V and J ends lost 5 bases and 12 bases, in that order; junction bases with no gene match: 9. The CDR3 spans 13 residues. CDR1 is SGHKS, CDR2 YYEKEE, per germline (reference sequence). In DNA, the CDR3 is TGTGCCAGCAGTCGGACAGGGAATCTGGAACTGTTTTTT. This sequence encodes CASSRTGNLELFF.

The gene calls are TRBV30 and TRBJ1-1; D not resolved. The V end lost 0 bases, the J end lost 7 bases, and 9 bases lay between the germline ends. The CDR3 loop spans 12 amino acids. Per germline, CDR1 GTSNPN and CDR2 SVGIG (reference sequence). Here the CDR3 DNA reads TGTGCCTGGAGTGTATTGGAGATTGAAGCTTTCTTT. Its protein product is CAWSVLEIEAFF.

This clone was seen only once. This rearrangement joins TRBV19 to TRBJ2-3; D uncertain. Trimming shortened V by 4 bases and J by 2 bases, and 10 bases separated the two germline ends. CDR3 length: 14 residues. Germline V gene sequence: CDR1 LNHDA, CDR2 SQIVND (reference sequence). CDR3 coding DNA: TGTGCCAGTAGTACGCGCCGAGACACAGATACGCAGTATTTT. Residues: CASSTRRDTDTQYF.

The chain employs TRBV7-9 and TRBJ1-4; D is undetermined. CDR1 and CDR2 from the germline V gene are SEHNR and FQNEAQ (reference sequence). CDR3 length: 15 amino acids. Trimming removed 3 bases at V and 5 bases at J, with 13 bases between. This CDR3 is CASSLRRRENEKLFF. The DNA of the CDR3 is TGTGCCAGCAGCTTGCGGCGTAGGGAAAATGAAAAACTGTTTTTT.

The V call is TRBV19, the J call TRBJ2-7; TRBD1 agrees at 8 bases. The J segment lost 2 bases and the V segment lost 5 bases, leaving 8 bases of the junction unmatched. Germline V CDR1 and CDR2: LNHDA, SQIVND (reference sequence). The CDR3 loop spans 15 amino acids. The chain's CDR3 is CASSVAGTGAYEQYF. The CDR3 nucleotides are TGTGCCAGTAGTGTGGCCGGGACAGGTGCCTACGAGCAGTACTTC.

CDR3 nucleotides: TGTGCCAGCAGTGAATACCGACCTTTCACCGGGGAGCTGTTTTTT. This sequence encodes CASSEYRPFTGELFF. The genes are TRBV25-1 and TRBJ2-2; D gene unclear. This CDR3 comprises 15 residues. Germline V CDR1 and CDR2: MGHDK, SYGVNS. V was pared by 0 bases and J by 4 bases, with 9 bases between.

V is TRBV7-8 and J is TRBJ2-5; no clear D gene. The CDR3 sequence is 14 residues long. Germline V gene lookup returns CDR1 SGHVS and CDR2 FQNEAQ. Trimming stripped 0 bases from V and 3 bases from J, with 8 bases between. The CDR3 nucleotides are TGTGCCAGCAGCTTAGCGGAGTTGGAAGAGACCCAGTACTTC. It specifies CASSLAELEETQYF.

This clone showed up just once. The chain employs TRBV19 and TRBJ1-6; D is ambiguous. Trimming took off 3 bases at V and 7 bases at J, with 10 bases between the two ends. The CDR3 is 14 residues long. The germline V gene has CDR1 LNHDA and CDR2 SQIVND (reference sequence). In DNA, the CDR3 is TGTGCCAGTAGTATTGGTGAATTAAATTCACCCCTCCACTTT. As protein: CASSIGELNSPLHF.

J is TRBJ2-1 and V is TRBV6-5, with 7 bases matching TRBD2. V lost 2 bases and J lost 8; bases outside the gene matches: 12. The CDR3 totals 16 residues. Germline V gene data show CDR1 as MNHEY and CDR2 as SVGAGI. CDR3 DNA: TGTGCCAGCAGTTACGGAAGACTAGCAGGGTCCGATGAGCAGTTCTTC. Amino acid sequence: CASSYGRLAGSDEQFF.

The chain recombines TRBV4-1 with TRBJ2-7; D remains unclear. V lost 1 base to trimming and J lost 0 bases, with 7 bases between them. The CDR3 length is 14 residues. Germline V lookup: CDR1 MGHRA, CDR2 YSYEKL. CDR3 nucleotides: TGCGCCAGCAGCCAAGGATTACTCTCCTACGAGCAGTACTTC. It codes for CASSQGLLSYEQYF.

In DNA form, the CDR3 reads TGTGCCAGCACCGGACTAGCGGGAAGGCACAATGAGCAGTTCTTC. It translates to CASTGLAGRHNEQFF. The gene calls are TRBV14 and TRBJ2-1; 12 nucleotides align to TRBD2. CDR3 length: 15 amino acids. CDR1 and CDR2 from the germline V gene are SGHDN and FVKESK. With 7 bases clipped from V and 5 bases from J, the junction kept 6 bases outside the gene matches.

The rearrangement joins TRBV7-9 to TRBJ1-1; TRBD1 is a possible D gene (6 bases). CDR3 length: 15 residues. Germline CDR1 SEHNR, CDR2 FQNEAQ (reference sequence). The V end was cut by 1 base, the J end by 5 bases, with 14 bases between. The CDR3 loop reads CASSLGLDRNTEAFF. The CDR3 DNA sequence: TGTGCCAGCAGCTTAGGTCTAGACAGGAATACTGAAGCTTTCTTT. Full variable domain (missing parts from reference TRBV7-9 and TRBJ1-1): DTGVSQNPRHKITKRGQNVTFRCDPISEHNRLYWYRQTLGQGPEFLTYFQNEAQLEKSRLLSDRFSAERPKGSFSTLEIQRTEQGDSAMYLCASSLGLDRNTEAFFGQGTRLTVV.

This clone was counted a single time. The J gene is TRBJ2-1, the V gene TRBV4-2, with D tentatively TRBD2 (7 bases). Trimming left V 4 bases short and J 7 bases short, with 23 bases between. This CDR3 is built from 17 residues. CDR1 and CDR2 from the germline V gene are LGHNA and YNFKEQ. The CDR3, as DNA: TGTGCCAGCAGCCTCCCCGGACAGTCTTTGGGGGGGAATGAGCAGTTCTTC. Its translation: CASSLPGQSLGGNEQFF.

The V gene is TRBV6-1, the J gene TRBJ2-3; TRBD2 might be the D (6 bases). Germline V CDR1 and CDR2: MNHNS, SASEGT. This CDR3 has 14 amino acids. The V and J ends lost 10 bases and 1 base respectively, with 15 bases between them. The DNA for the CDR3 is TGTGCCACCTTGAGTTGGGGGGGCACAGATACGCAGTATTTT. Residues: CATLSWGGTDTQYF.

Remarks on this clone: This specimen includes other DNA sequences encoding the same CDR3. The chain couples TRBV5-1 to TRBJ2-5, with D uncertain. This CDR3 region has 11 residues. Trimming pared 3 bases from V and 4 bases from J, leaving 4 bases between. Germline assignment: CDR1 SGHRS and CDR2 YFSETQ. The CDR3 region has the DNA TGCGCCAGCAGCTCCCGAGAGACCCAGTACTTC. This translates into CASSSRETQYF.

The rearrangement links TRBV2 to TRBJ1-1; TRBD1 might be the D (6 bases). The CDR3 sequence is 11 residues long. Germline V gene data show CDR1 as SNHLY and CDR2 as FYNNEI. V was cut by 11 bases and J by 1 base, with 8 bases left in between. CDR3 DNA sequence: TGTGCCCTAGGGGGGAACACTGAAGCTTTCTTT. Translation gives CALGGNTEAFF.

This clone was seen just once. V and J are TRBV5-1 and TRBJ2-2, with 11 bases matching TRBD2. In germline, CDR1 is SGHRS, CDR2 YFSETQ. The ends lost 0 bases at V and 0 bases at J; junction bases unmatched: 7. This CDR3 contains 19 residues. The DNA of the CDR3 is TGCGCCAGCAGCTTGGGGGTTCGGACTAGCGGGTCGAACACCGGGGAGCTGTTTTTT. It encodes CASSLGVRTSGSNTGELFF. Full variable domain (remainder filled in from reference TRBV5-1 and TRBJ2-2): KAGVTQTPRYLIKTRGQQVTLSCSPISGHRSVSWYQQTPGQGLQFLFEYFSETQRNKGNFPGRFSGRQFSNSRSEMNVSTLELGDSALYLCASSLGVRTSGSNTGELFFGEGSRLTVL.

This clone was seen a single time. This chain uses TRBV19 with TRBJ2-5; possibly TRBD2 for D (5 bases). The V end lost 6 bases, the J end lost 5 bases, and 16 bases lay between the germline ends. CDR3 length: 14 residues. The V gene's germline CDR1 is LNHDA and CDR2 SQIVND (reference sequence). CDR3 sequence: CASSPRAGEETQYF. The CDR3, as DNA: TGTGCCAGTAGCCCCCGCGCGGGTGAGGAGACCCAGTACTTC.

The gene calls are TRBV4-1 and TRBJ2-1, with TRBD2 identical over 11 bases. In germline, CDR1 is MGHRA, CDR2 YSYEKL. CDR3 size: 16 residues. V gave up 0 bases and J gave up 5 bases; unmatched junction bases: 3. The CDR3 bases are TGCGCCAGCAGCCAAGATTTAGCGGGAGGGAACAATGAGCAGTTCTTC. Its translation is CASSQDLAGGNNEQFF.

This chain joins TRBV28 and TRBJ2-2, with D unclear. V was clipped by 5 bases and J by 6 bases, with 10 bases between them. This CDR3 has 13 residues. The germline CDR1 and CDR2 sequences are MDHEN and SYDVKM. The CDR3 here is CASSGDTPGELFF. The CDR3 coding sequence is TGTGCCAGCAGTGGCGACACTCCCGGGGAGCTGTTTTTT.

This clone was picked up one time. The same CDR3 is also encoded by other DNA sequences in this sample. V usage is TRBV6-1 and J usage is TRBJ2-7; 9 bases fit TRBD2. With 6 bases clipped from V and 2 bases from J, the junction kept 2 bases outside the gene matches. The CDR3 length is 13 residues. Germline V lookup: CDR1 MNHNS, CDR2 SASEGT. CDR3 nucleotides: TGTGCCAGCAGGCTAGCGGGAACCTACGAGCAGTACTTC. Amino acid sequence: CASRLAGTYEQYF.

The CDR3 region is CASSLGAGGLATNEKLFF. CDR3 nucleotides: TGCGCCAGCAGCTTGGGGGCAGGGGGCCTCGCAACTAATGAAAAACTGTTTTTT. This chain joins TRBV5-1 and TRBJ1-4; 8 positions match TRBD1. CDR1 and CDR2 (germline): SGHRS, YFSETQ. Trimming took 0 bases from V and 0 from J; bases not matched to a gene: 7. CDR3 length: 18 residues.